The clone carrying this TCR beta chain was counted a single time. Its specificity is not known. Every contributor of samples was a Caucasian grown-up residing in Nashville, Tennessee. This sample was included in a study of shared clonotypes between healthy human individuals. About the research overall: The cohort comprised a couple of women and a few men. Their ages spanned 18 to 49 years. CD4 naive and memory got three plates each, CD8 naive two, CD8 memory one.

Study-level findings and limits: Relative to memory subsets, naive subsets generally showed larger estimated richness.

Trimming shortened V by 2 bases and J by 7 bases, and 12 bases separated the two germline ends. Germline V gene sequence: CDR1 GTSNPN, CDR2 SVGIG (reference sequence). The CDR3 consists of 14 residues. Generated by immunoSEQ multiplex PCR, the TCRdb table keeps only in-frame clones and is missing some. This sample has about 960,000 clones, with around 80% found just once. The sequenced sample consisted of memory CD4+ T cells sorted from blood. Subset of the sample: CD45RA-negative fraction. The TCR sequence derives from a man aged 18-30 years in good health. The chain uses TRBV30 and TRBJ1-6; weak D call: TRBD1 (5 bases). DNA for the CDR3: TGTGCCTGGAGTCGGGGACTTGCGAATTCACCCCTCCACTTT. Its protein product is CAWSRGLANSPLHF.